This T cell receptor beta chain originates from a study of blood T cells in healthy people across ages. Germline loops: CDR1 MNHEY, CDR2 SVGEGT. The CDR3 length is 13 residues. General study points: When set beside aged donors, long-lived donors presented more naive CD4+ cells and higher diversity. Higher naive T cell percentage went strongly together with higher TCR beta diversity.

Each individual donor underwent a draw of about 9.1 milliliters of peripheral blood. A second 7 to 11 cycle PCR used barcoded and J-beta primers. Each cDNA was tagged by a template-switch adaptor containing 12 random nucleotides. TCRdb analysed the 5' RACE reads with MiXCR anew, one entry per CDR3 protein. The sample records over 600,000 distinct CDR3 sequences, 40% to 45% being singletons. As regards this clonotype: Antigen specificity is unknown.

Sequencing was performed on blood. The V call is TRBV6-2 or TRBV6-3, the J call TRBJ2-5; D is undetermined. The J call may be incorrect, as the DNA end agrees better with TRBJ2-7. This TCR derives from an elderly man in good health. CDR3 sequence (DNA): TGTGCCAGCAGTTACTCGATGGACTACGAGCAGTACTTC. Protein product: CASSYSMDYEQYF.